The clone carrying this T cell receptor beta chain has at least ten counts. Its specificity is unknown. CDR1 is SNHLY, CDR2 FYNNEI, per germline. V was clipped by 6 bases and J by 1 base, with 14 bases between them. The CDR3 totals 15 residues. Each sample yielded at least 5 micrograms of PBMC total RNA. The sample comes from a study of blood T cells in healthy people across ages. Study-level findings and limits: CMV status of donors was not determined, possibly confounding expanded clonotype changes. Long-lived donors carried more naive CD4+ cells and greater diversity than aged donors. Older age went with lower TCR beta diversity per million T cells, in a roughly linear way.

Sample-barcoded 5' priming and a J-beta primer mix drove a second PCR of about 6 to 11 cycles. TCRdb re-analysed the 5' RACE reads in MiXCR, keeping a single row per CDR3 protein. Of approximately 810,000 distinct CDR3 sequences in the sample, more than 25% are singletons; the top ten hold roughly 17%. The rearrangement uses TRBV2 and TRBJ2-3; D is perhaps TRBD1 (6 bases). The sample comprised blood. This clonotype was obtained from a woman older than 75 in good health. DNA for the CDR3: TGTGCCAGCAGGCCAACAGGGCTCGGCACAGATACGCAGTATTTT. Amino acid sequence: CASRPTGLGTDTQYF.